The rows below give T cell receptor beta chains drawn from one sample of a study of blood T cell repertoires in COVID-19. TCRdb's copy holds only in-frame clones and misses some; the assay was immunoSEQ multiplex PCR. The sample records 13,000 or so clones, over 85% being singletons. Sequenced input: peripheral blood. Receptors originate from a man in his 70s with active COVID-19. Each CDR3 is given with its conserved first and last residue. Each record gives: CDR3 length, D gene, J gene, clone size, V gene, CDR3 DNA, CDR3 protein. A D gene is named only where the DNA matches it firmly. Some rows mark clone size as missing; the rest say once, few, many or name a class of expanded clone.

length: 14; D: .; J: TRBJ1-4; size: .; V: TRBV5-6; DNA: TGTGCCAGCAGCAAATATGGGCTCGACGAAAAACTGTTTTTT; CDR3: CASSKYGLDEKLFF
length: 13; D: .; J: TRBJ1-1; size: .; V: TRBV14; DNA: TGTGCCAGCAGCCTACAGGGGAACACTGAAGCTTTCTTT; CDR3: CASSLQGNTEAFF
length: 17; D: .; J: TRBJ1-3; size: once; V: TRBV5-1; DNA: TGCGCCAGCAGCTTGGCCTTGAGGGGAGGCTCTGGAAACACCATATATTTT; CDR3: CASSLALRGGSGNTIYF
length: 15; D: .; J: TRBJ1-5; size: .; V: TRBV12-5; DNA: TGTGCTAGTGGTTTGACCTTGGCAGGGGATCAGCCCCAGCATTTT; CDR3: CASGLTLAGDQPQHF
length: 13; D: TRBD1; J: TRBJ1-2; size: .; V: TRBV7-9; DNA: TGTGCCAGCAGCCCCGACAGGGATCGAGGCTACACCTTC; CDR3: CASSPDRDRGYTF
length: 16; D: .; J: TRBJ2-1; size: .; V: TRBV5-1; DNA: TGCGCCAGCAGCTTGGGCGCGGCGAGCTCCTACAATGAGCAGTTCTTC; CDR3: CASSLGAASSYNEQFF
length: 13; D: .; J: TRBJ1-4; size: .; V: TRBV7-6; DNA: TGTGCCAGCAGCTTAGCGACGCGGGAAAAACTGTTTTTT; CDR3: CASSLATREKLFF
length: 15; D: TRBD2; J: TRBJ2-7; size: once; V: TRBV27; DNA: TGTGCCAGCAGAAGGACTAGCGGGGGGCACTACGAGCAGTACTTC; CDR3: CASRRTSGGHYEQYF
length: 17; D: TRBD2; J: TRBJ2-1; size: .; V: TRBV5-1; DNA: TGCGCCAGCAGCTTGGCCGTTTTGAGGGAGGGAATGAATGAGCAGTTCTTC; CDR3: CASSLAVLREGMNEQFF
length: 15; D: .; J: TRBJ1-6; size: few; V: TRBV6-4; DNA: TGTGCCAGCAGTGACTCGAGGCGGGGTGTTTCACCCCTCCACTTT; CDR3: CASSDSRRGVSPLHF
length: 15; D: .; J: TRBJ1-4; size: .; V: TRBV2; DNA: TGTGCCAGCACCAACCCGGGGCGCGGGGGTGAAAAACTGTTTTTT; CDR3: CASTNPGRGGEKLFF
length: 14; D: TRBD1; J: TRBJ1-1; size: .; V: TRBV7-3; DNA: TGTGCCAGCAGCCCGGGACAGGGAGGCACTGAAGCTTTCTTT; CDR3: CASSPGQGGTEAFF
length: 10; D: .; J: TRBJ2-1; size: .; V: TRBV5-1; DNA: TGCGCCACGGACTACCTAATAAAGTTCTTC; CDR3: CATDYLIKFF
length: 14; D: TRBD1; J: TRBJ2-7; size: .; V: TRBV5-1; DNA: TGCGCCAGCAGCTTACAGGGGAGCTCCTACGAGCAGTACTTC; CDR3: CASSLQGSSYEQYF
length: 15; D: TRBD2; J: TRBJ2-7; size: .; V: TRBV5-1; DNA: TGCGCCAGCAGCTTGGGACGGCTAGCGGGAGCCGAGCAGTACTTC; CDR3: CASSLGRLAGAEQYF
length: 13; D: .; J: TRBJ1-2; size: .; V: TRBV10-2; DNA: TGCGCCATTACCCAAGGAGTTAACTATGGCTACACCTTC; CDR3: CAITQGVNYGYTF
length: 15; D: .; J: TRBJ2-2; size: .; V: TRBV4-3; DNA: TGCGCCAGCAGCCAGTCTAGCGTGAACACCGGGGAGCTGTTTTTT; CDR3: CASSQSSVNTGELFF
length: 15; D: .; J: TRBJ1-2; size: .; V: TRBV9; DNA: TGTGCCAGCAGCGTAGCTCTAGGGACTGTTTATGGCTACACCTTC; CDR3: CASSVALGTVYGYTF
length: 16; D: TRBD2; J: TRBJ2-1; size: .; V: TRBV12-5; DNA: TGTGCTAGTGGTTTGACCTCGGGACTAGCGGGAGGGGAGCAGTTCTTC; CDR3: CASGLTSGLAGGEQFF
length: 17; D: TRBD1; J: TRBJ1-2; size: .; V: TRBV2; DNA: TGTGCCAGCAGTGAGGGGTGGTTGACAGGGAGAGACTATGGCTACACCTTC; CDR3: CASSEGWLTGRDYGYTF
length: 16; D: TRBD1; J: TRBJ2-7; size: .; V: TRBV4-3; DNA: TGCGCCAGCAGCCAAGACGGACAGGGGGGGTGGGGCGAGCAGTACTTC; CDR3: CASSQDGQGGWGEQYF
length: 15; D: .; J: TRBJ2-3; size: .; V: TRBV6-5; DNA: TGTGCCAGCAGTTTAAGGGGAACCAGCACAGATACGCAGTATTTT; CDR3: CASSLRGTSTDTQYF
length: 12; D: .; J: TRBJ2-3; size: .; V: TRBV18; DNA: TGTGCCAGCTCACCGTCCTCAGATACGCAGTATTTT; CDR3: CASSPSSDTQYF
length: 16; D: .; J: TRBJ1-1; size: .; V: TRBV11-2; DNA: TGTGCCAGCAGCTTTCTTCTGACAGGCGGGAGCACTGAAGCTTTCTTT; CDR3: CASSFLLTGGSTEAFF
length: 12; D: .; J: TRBJ1-4; size: once; V: TRBV29-1; DNA: TGCAGCGTTCGAGCAACTAATGAAAAACTGTTTTTT; CDR3: CSVRATNEKLFF
length: 16; D: TRBD2; J: TRBJ2-5; size: once; V: TRBV5-1; DNA: TGCGCCAGCAGCCGGGGACTAGCGGGGGTCGGAGAGACCCAGTACTTC; CDR3: CASSRGLAGVGETQYF
length: 15; D: TRBD1; J: TRBJ1-2; size: once; V: TRBV18; DNA: TGTGCCAGCTCACAGGACCTAACAGGGGCCTATGGCTACACCTTC; CDR3: CASSQDLTGAYGYTF
length: 15; D: TRBD2; J: TRBJ2-1; size: .; V: TRBV20-1; DNA: TGCAGTGCCAGTCGTCCTAGCGGGAGTATCGGTGAGCAGTTCTTC; CDR3: CSASRPSGSIGEQFF
length: 12; D: TRBD1; J: TRBJ1-5; size: .; V: TRBV10-3; DNA: TGTGCCTCGACAGGGGGGGATCAGCCCCAGCATTTT; CDR3: CASTGGDQPQHF
length: 14; D: TRBD1; J: TRBJ1-2; size: .; V: TRBV11-3; DNA: TGTGCCAGCAGCCAGACAGGGGGCCCCTATGGCTACACCTTC; CDR3: CASSQTGGPYGYTF
length: 16; D: TRBD2; J: TRBJ2-3; size: .; V: TRBV4-2; DNA: TGTGCCAGCAGCCAAGTGGCGGGAGGGGGCACAGATACGCAGTATTTT; CDR3: CASSQVAGGGTDTQYF
length: 14; D: TRBD2; J: TRBJ2-3; size: .; V: TRBV6-5; DNA: TGTGCCGCGTCCGGGAGGGTGATAACAGATACGCAGTATTTT; CDR3: CAASGRVITDTQYF
length: 13; D: TRBD1; J: TRBJ2-7; size: .; V: TRBV5-4; DNA: TGTGCCAGCAGCTTGGAGGGGGCTAGCGAGCAGTACTTC; CDR3: CASSLEGASEQYF
length: 13; D: .; J: TRBJ1-1; size: .; V: TRBV10-1; DNA: TGCGCCAGCAGTGAGAATTGGGGGCAGGAAACTTTCTTT; CDR3: CASSENWGQETFF
length: 13; D: .; J: TRBJ1-3; size: .; V: TRBV9; DNA: TGTGCCAGCAGCGCAGGGTCTGGAAACACCATATATTTT; CDR3: CASSAGSGNTIYF
length: 16; D: TRBD2; J: TRBJ2-1; size: .; V: TRBV11-2; DNA: TGTGCCAGCAGCTCCGGGACTAGCGACTCCTACAATGAGCAGTTCTTC; CDR3: CASSSGTSDSYNEQFF
length: 15; D: .; J: TRBJ2-2; size: .; V: TRBV5-4; DNA: TGTGCCAGCAGCTTGGACTTATGGAACACCGGGGAGCTGTTTTTT; CDR3: CASSLDLWNTGELFF
length: 13; D: .; J: TRBJ2-7; size: .; V: TRBV27; DNA: TGTGCCAGCAGTACCCTAGTGGCGTGGGAGCAGTACTTC; CDR3: CASSTLVAWEQYF
length: 19; D: TRBD2; J: TRBJ2-7; size: .; V: TRBV15; DNA: TGTGCCACCAGCAGAGATTTGGGACTATTTTTGGTGGGCTCTCCCGAGCAGTACTTC; CDR3: CATSRDLGLFLVGSPEQYF
length: 14; D: .; J: TRBJ2-7; size: .; V: TRBV5-1; DNA: TGCGCCAGCAGCTTGACCGGGAGCGGCGACGAGCAGTACTTC; CDR3: CASSLTGSGDEQYF
length: 13; D: .; J: TRBJ1-5; size: few; V: TRBV11-3; DNA: TGTGCCAGCAGCCAGGCAGGCGGGCAGCCCCAGCATTTT; CDR3: CASSQAGGQPQHF
length: 15; D: .; J: TRBJ2-1; size: .; V: TRBV5-1; DNA: TGCGCCAGCAGCCGAACCCCAACTAGTTTCAATGAGCAGTTCTTC; CDR3: CASSRTPTSFNEQFF
length: 15; D: TRBD1; J: TRBJ1-3; size: .; V: TRBV14; DNA: TGTGCCAGCAGCGCCGACAGGGGGCCTGGAAACACCATATATTTT; CDR3: CASSADRGPGNTIYF
length: 13; D: .; J: TRBJ2-3; size: .; V: TRBV9; DNA: TGTGCCAGCAGCGTAGGAGGGATAGATACGCAGTATTTT; CDR3: CASSVGGIDTQYF
length: 13; D: .; J: TRBJ1-4; size: .; V: TRBV29-1; DNA: TGCAGCGTTGATCTGGGCGCTAATGAAAAACTGTTTTTT; CDR3: CSVDLGANEKLFF
length: 13; D: TRBD2; J: TRBJ2-3; size: .; V: TRBV2; DNA: TGTGCCAGCAGTGATGTCTGGGGGGGGACGCAGTATTTT; CDR3: CASSDVWGGTQYF
length: 14; D: .; J: TRBJ1-3; size: .; V: TRBV6-5; DNA: TGTGCCAGCAGAGTCGGGACACTTGGAAACACCATATATTTT; CDR3: CASRVGTLGNTIYF
length: 16; D: .; J: TRBJ2-1; size: .; V: TRBV9; DNA: TGTGCCAGCAGCTCCAACAGGCAGAGCTCCTACAATGAGCAGTTCTTC; CDR3: CASSSNRQSSYNEQFF
length: 13; D: TRBD1; J: TRBJ2-1; size: once; V: TRBV27; DNA: TGTGCCAGCAGCCGGGGACAGGGAAATGAGCAGTTCTTC; CDR3: CASSRGQGNEQFF
length: 13; D: .; J: TRBJ2-7; size: .; V: TRBV29-1; DNA: TGCAGCGTTGAAGCCCCAACAGGGTACGAGCAGTACTTC; CDR3: CSVEAPTGYEQYF
length: 17; D: TRBD1; J: TRBJ2-6; size: .; V: TRBV5-1; DNA: TGCGCCAGCAGGGCGGGACAGGGGGCGTTCGGGGCCAACGTCCTGACTTTC; CDR3: CASRAGQGAFGANVLTF
length: 12; D: .; J: TRBJ2-1; size: .; V: TRBV2; DNA: TGTGCCAGCAGTCCACTATATGATGAGCAGTTCTTC; CDR3: CASSPLYDEQFF
length: 16; D: TRBD1; J: TRBJ2-3; size: .; V: TRBV12-5; DNA: TGTGCTAGTGGAAGCGGAGCCGGGACAGGGACAGATACGCAGTATTTT; CDR3: CASGSGAGTGTDTQYF
length: 14; D: .; J: TRBJ1-3; size: .; V: TRBV6-1; DNA: TGTGCCAGCAGTGAATGGGAGTCCGGAAACACCATATATTTT; CDR3: CASSEWESGNTIYF
length: 12; D: .; J: TRBJ1-5; size: .; V: TRBV19; DNA: TGTGCCAGTAGTATGAAGCGTGAGCCCCAGCATTTT; CDR3: CASSMKREPQHF
length: 13; D: .; J: TRBJ2-1; size: .; V: TRBV30; DNA: TGTGCCTGGAGTCCAGGGGTCGGGGCCGAGCAGTTCTTC; CDR3: CAWSPGVGAEQFF
length: 12; D: TRBD1; J: TRBJ1-2; size: once; V: TRBV30; DNA: TGTGCCTGGAGTGGGGACAGGGGAGGCTACACCTTC; CDR3: CAWSGDRGGYTF